These T cell receptor beta chains were read from a single sample in a study of control samples from healthy donors and cancer patients. The data were produced by immunoSEQ multiplex PCR, yet TCRdb's version contains in-frame clones alone and is incomplete. The table has 160,000 or so clones, nearly 95% seen once. The sequenced sample consisted of blood. These receptors all stem from a man aged 50-59 years in good health. The CDR3 runs from the conserved cysteine through the conserved F or W. Fields, in order: V gene, clone size, J gene, D gene, CDR3 protein, CDR3 DNA. A D gene is named only where the DNA matches it firmly. Not all rows give a size; the values are once, few, many and, for expanded clones, a class.

>TRBV19|.|TRBJ2-3|.
CASRDGGALADTQYF
TGTGCCAGTAGGGATGGGGGGGCTTTGGCAGATACGCAGTATTTT
>TRBV5-1|.|TRBJ2-2|.
CASSLTGYTGELFF
TGCGCCAGCAGCTTGACAGGGTACACCGGGGAGCTGTTTTTT
>TRBV7-9|.|TRBJ1-5|.
CASSFATAGTPYSNQPQHF
TGTGCCAGCAGCTTTGCCACCGCCGGGACACCTTATAGCAATCAGCCCCAGCATTTT
>TRBV9|.|TRBJ2-2|TRBD2
CASSVLGLAATGELFF
TGTGCCAGCAGCGTATTGGGACTAGCGGCCACCGGGGAGCTGTTTTTT
>TRBV6-1|.|TRBJ1-1|.
CASSERLEGEAFF
TGTGCCAGCAGTGAAAGATTGGAGGGGGAAGCTTTCTTT
>TRBV14|few|TRBJ2-7|.
CASSQERAGEQYF
TGTGCCAGCAGCCAAGAACGGGCGGGGGAGCAGTACTTC
>TRBV28|once|TRBJ1-2|TRBD1
CASGKPRQGRYGYTF
TGTGCCAGCGGTAAACCCAGACAGGGCCGCTATGGCTACACCTTC
>TRBV5-8|.|TRBJ1-5|.
CASSFRGREIYSNQPQHF
TGTGCCAGCAGCTTCCGGGGTAGGGAAATCTATAGCAATCAGCCCCAGCATTTT
>TRBV7-9|.|TRBJ2-7|.
CASSFPPGGVTTEQYF
TGTGCCAGCAGCTTTCCCCCCGGGGGAGTAACAACCGAGCAGTACTTC
>TRBV2|.|TRBJ2-3|TRBD2
CASRGTSGYTDTQYF
TGTGCCAGCAGGGGGACTAGCGGCTATACAGATACGCAGTATTTT
>TRBV7-9|.|TRBJ1-2|.
CATNPPSGYGYTF
TGTGCCACCAACCCTCCCTCCGGATATGGCTACACCTTC
>TRBV5-1|.|TRBJ2-7|.
CASTPDSSSYEQYF
TGCGCCAGCACCCCTGACAGCAGCTCCTACGAGCAGTACTTC
>TRBV15|.|TRBJ2-7|TRBD1
CATSRDIGQGTYEQYF
TGTGCCACCAGCAGAGATATCGGACAGGGGACCTACGAGCAGTACTTC
>TRBV6-5|.|TRBJ1-3|.
CASRMSGAGNTIYF
TGTGCCAGCAGGATGTCAGGGGCTGGAAACACCATATATTTT
>TRBV18|.|TRBJ1-1|.
CASSLQEMNTEAFF
TGTGCCAGCTCTCTCCAGGAAATGAACACTGAAGCTTTCTTT
>TRBV5-1|.|TRBJ2-6|.
CASSLGRSGANVLTF
TGCGCCAGCAGCTTGGGGAGGTCTGGGGCCAACGTCCTGACTTTC
>TRBV28|.|TRBJ1-3|.
CASSGQPAEYTIYF
TGTGCCAGCAGCGGACAGCCGGCTGAATACACCATATATTTT
>TRBV6-2/TRBV6-3|.|TRBJ2-1|.
CASSYSSAGSYNEQFF
TGTGCCAGCAGTTACTCTTCCGCCGGCTCCTACAATGAGCAGTTCTTC
>TRBV5-4|.|TRBJ2-7|TRBD2
CASSFPLAGGNEQYF
TGTGCCAGCAGCTTCCCCCTAGCGGGAGGTAACGAGCAGTACTTC
>TRBV19|once|TRBJ2-3|.
CASNGMSDTQYF
TGTGCCAGTAATGGAATGTCGGATACGCAGTATTTT
>TRBV24-1|.|TRBJ1-5|.
CATSDLQGDGPQHF
TGTGCCACCAGTGATTTGCAAGGAGATGGGCCCCAGCATTTT
>TRBV7-9|.|TRBJ2-2|TRBD1
CASSLFYGTENTGELFF
TGTGCCAGCAGTTTATTCTACGGGACAGAGAATACCGGGGAGCTGTTTTTT
>TRBV9|.|TRBJ2-3|.
CASSQGLDTQYF
TGTGCCAGTTCGCAGGGGCTGGATACGCAGTATTTT
>TRBV19|.|TRBJ2-2|.
CAVGRGGELFF
TGTGCCGTAGGTCGTGGCGGGGAGCTGTTTTTT
>TRBV6-5|.|TRBJ2-5|TRBD1
CASARDRGPETQYF
TGTGCCAGCGCTCGGGACAGGGGGCCTGAGACCCAGTACTTC
>TRBV5-1|.|TRBJ1-1|TRBD1
CASRFTGEGTEAFF
TGCGCCAGCCGATTTACAGGGGAGGGTACTGAAGCTTTCTTT
>TRBV11-2|.|TRBJ2-5|.
CASVTISGRGETQYF
TGTGCCAGCGTTACTATTTCGGGGCGAGGGGAGACCCAGTACTTC
>TRBV19|.|TRBJ2-5|.
CASSIGQWGETQYF
TGTGCCAGTAGTATTGGGCAGTGGGGAGAGACCCAGTACTTC
>TRBV10-1|.|TRBJ2-7|.
CASSELQGPYEQYF
TGCGCCAGCAGTGAGTTACAGGGTCCCTACGAGCAGTACTTC
>TRBV7-2|.|TRBJ1-4|.
CASTDAGLAGKLFF
TGTGCCAGCACCGACGCCGGACTTGCGGGAAAACTGTTTTTT
>TRBV27|.|TRBJ2-1|.
CASSLRVQGSYNEQFF
TGTGCCAGCAGTTTAAGGGTACAGGGCTCCTACAATGAGCAGTTCTTC
>TRBV7-8|.|TRBJ1-1|.
CASSLVGGGPGTEAFF
TGTGCCAGCAGCTTGGTTGGAGGGGGGCCGGGCACTGAAGCTTTCTTT
>TRBV19|.|TRBJ2-2|TRBD2
CASSARLAGGPNGELFF
TGTGCCAGTAGTGCAAGACTAGCGGGAGGGCCAAACGGGGAGCTGTTTTTT
>TRBV18|.|TRBJ2-1|.
CASSGSSYNEQFF
TGTGCCAGCTCTGGCAGTTCCTACAATGAGCAGTTCTTC
>TRBV28|.|TRBJ2-1|TRBD1
CATPKGQGDNEQFF
TGTGCCACCCCGAAGGGACAGGGAGACAATGAGCAGTTCTTC
>TRBV15|.|TRBJ1-5|.
CATSDGPGSNQPQHF
TGTGCCACCAGCGACGGACCAGGGAGCAATCAGCCCCAGCATTTT
>TRBV3-1/TRBV3-2|.|TRBJ2-5|TRBD2
CASSANFRTGGSRETQYF
TGTGCCAGCAGCGCCAATTTCCGGACGGGAGGATCTAGAGAGACCCAGTACTTC
>TRBV4-1|.|TRBJ2-5|.
CASSQDEETQYF
TGCGCCAGCAGCCAAGATGAAGAGACCCAGTACTTC
>TRBV28|.|TRBJ2-1|TRBD2
CASRPRLAGGPSYNEQFF
TGTGCCAGCAGGCCGAGGCTAGCGGGAGGACCTTCCTACAATGAGCAGTTCTTC
>TRBV9|.|TRBJ2-1|TRBD2
CASSVRLATGDYNEQFF
TGTGCCAGCAGCGTCAGACTAGCCACTGGGGACTACAATGAGCAGTTCTTC
>TRBV6-4|.|TRBJ2-1|.
CAGPPVAIPYNEQFF
TGTGCCGGACCCCCAGTTGCGATTCCCTACAATGAGCAGTTCTTC
>TRBV29-1|.|TRBJ1-5|TRBD1
CSVVLGQGGQPQHF
TGCAGCGTTGTACTCGGACAGGGCGGTCAGCCCCAGCATTTT
>TRBV7-2|.|TRBJ1-2|TRBD1
CASSTGRQGKSYGYTF
TGTGCCAGCAGCACAGGTAGACAGGGAAAGAGCTATGGCTACACCTTC
>TRBV6-5|.|TRBJ1-1|TRBD1
CASWEDREKNTEAFF
TGTGCCAGCTGGGAGGACAGGGAAAAAAACACTGAAGCTTTCTTT
>TRBV5-4|.|TRBJ1-1|.
CASSLDLNTEAFF
TGTGCCAGCAGCTTGGACTTGAACACTGAAGCTTTCTTT
>TRBV29-1|.|TRBJ2-3|TRBD2
CSGGLAGLGDTQYF
TGCAGCGGGGGACTAGCGGGACTCGGGGATACGCAGTATTTT
>TRBV20-1|.|TRBJ1-4|TRBD1
CSASRTGWFEKLFF
TGCAGTGCTAGTCGGACAGGGTGGTTTGAAAAACTGTTTTTT
>TRBV7-9|.|TRBJ1-5|TRBD1
CASSSGRDRVQPQHF
TGTGCCAGCAGCTCAGGGCGGGACAGGGTTCAGCCCCAGCATTTT
>TRBV24-1|.|TRBJ2-1|.
CATSDRTPRESRHRITDEQFF
TGTGCCACCAGTGATAGAACGCCCCGGGAGTCACGGCATCGGATTACGGATGAGCAGTTCTTC
>TRBV12-3/TRBV12-4|once|TRBJ1-2|.
CASCPQMGYGYTF
TGTGCCAGCTGCCCACAGATGGGCTATGGCTACACCTTC
>TRBV28|.|TRBJ2-7|.
CASSLAHGRGVYEQYF
TGTGCCAGCAGTTTGGCCCACGGGAGAGGGGTCTACGAGCAGTACTTC
>TRBV18|.|TRBJ1-6|.
CASSPREGGGSYNSPLHF
TGTGCCAGCTCACCACGGGAAGGAGGGGGCTCCTATAATTCACCCCTCCACTTT
>TRBV5-6|.|TRBJ1-4|TRBD1
CASNPQGAREKLFF
TGTGCCAGCAACCCACAGGGGGCGCGGGAAAAACTGTTTTTT
>TRBV6-5|once|TRBJ1-1|.
CASSYSTVMNTEAFF
TGTGCCAGCAGTTACTCGACAGTTATGAACACTGAAGCTTTCTTT
>TRBV28|once|TRBJ1-2|TRBD1
CAQGTGGDGYTF
TGTGCCCAAGGGACAGGGGGCGATGGCTACACCTTC
>TRBV10-1|.|TRBJ2-2|TRBD1
CASRTGANTGELFF
TGCGCCAGCCGGACAGGCGCGAACACCGGGGAGCTGTTTTTT
>TRBV12-3/TRBV12-4|.|TRBJ2-1|TRBD1
CASSFDRDEQFF
TGTGCCAGCAGTTTCGACAGGGATGAGCAGTTCTTC
>TRBV19|once|TRBJ1-2|TRBD1
CASSIPTGAGYTF
TGTGCCAGTAGTATCCCGACAGGGGCTGGCTACACCTTC